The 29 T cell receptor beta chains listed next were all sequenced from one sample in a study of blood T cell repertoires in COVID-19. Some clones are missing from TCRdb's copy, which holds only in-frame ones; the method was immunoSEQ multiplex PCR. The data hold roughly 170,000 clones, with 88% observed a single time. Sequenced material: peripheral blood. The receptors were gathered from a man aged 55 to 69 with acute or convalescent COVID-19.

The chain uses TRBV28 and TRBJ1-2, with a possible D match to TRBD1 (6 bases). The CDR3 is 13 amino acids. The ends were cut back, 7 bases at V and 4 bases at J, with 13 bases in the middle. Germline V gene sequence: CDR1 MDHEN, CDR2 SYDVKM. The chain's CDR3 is CASNDRFGYGYTF. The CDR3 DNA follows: TGTGCCAGCAACGACAGGTTCGGCTATGGCTACACCTTC.

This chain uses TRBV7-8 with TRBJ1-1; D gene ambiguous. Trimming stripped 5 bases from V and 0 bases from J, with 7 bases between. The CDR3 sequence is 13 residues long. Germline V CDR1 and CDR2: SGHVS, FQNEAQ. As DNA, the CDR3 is TGTGCCAGCAGCGAGGACTTGAACACTGAAGCTTTCTTT. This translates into CASSEDLNTEAFF.

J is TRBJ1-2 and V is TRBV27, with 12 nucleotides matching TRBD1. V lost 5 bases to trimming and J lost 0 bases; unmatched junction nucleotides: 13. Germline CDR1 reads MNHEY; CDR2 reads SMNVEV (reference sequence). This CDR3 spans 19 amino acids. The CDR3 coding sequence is TGTGCCAGCAGTGCATCCGGGACAGGGGGCGCCCGGACTAACTATGGCTACACCTTC. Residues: CASSASGTGGARTNYGYTF.

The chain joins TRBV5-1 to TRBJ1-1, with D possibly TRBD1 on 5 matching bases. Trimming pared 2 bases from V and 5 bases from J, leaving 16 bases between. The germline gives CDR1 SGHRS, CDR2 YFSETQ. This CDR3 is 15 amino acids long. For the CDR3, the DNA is TGCGCCAGCAGCTTTTACGAAGAGGGGAGGACTGAAGCTTTCTTT. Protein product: CASSFYEEGRTEAFF. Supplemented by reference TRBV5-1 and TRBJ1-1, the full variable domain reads KAGVTQTPRYLIKTRGQQVTLSCSPISGHRSVSWYQQTPGQGLQFLFEYFSETQRNKGNFPGRFSGRQFSNSRSEMNVSTLELGDSALYLCASSFYEEGRTEAFFGQGTRLTVV.

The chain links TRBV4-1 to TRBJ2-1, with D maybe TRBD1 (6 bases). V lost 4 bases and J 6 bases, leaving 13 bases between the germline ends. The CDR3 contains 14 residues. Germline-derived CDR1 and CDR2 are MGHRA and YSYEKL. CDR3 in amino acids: CASSPAGVSNEQFF. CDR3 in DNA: TGCGCCAGCAGCCCCGCAGGGGTATCCAATGAGCAGTTCTTC.

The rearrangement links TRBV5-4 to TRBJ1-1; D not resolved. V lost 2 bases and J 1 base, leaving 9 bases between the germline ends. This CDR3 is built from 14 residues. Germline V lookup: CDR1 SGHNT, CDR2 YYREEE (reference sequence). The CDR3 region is CASSLSIQNTEAFF. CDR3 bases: TGTGCCAGCAGCTTAAGTATACAGAACACTGAAGCTTTCTTT.

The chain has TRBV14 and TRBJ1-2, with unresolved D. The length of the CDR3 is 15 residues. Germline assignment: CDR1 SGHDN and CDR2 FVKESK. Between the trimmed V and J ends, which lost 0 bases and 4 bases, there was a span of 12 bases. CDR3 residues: CASSQDSGQIYGYTF. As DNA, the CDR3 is TGTGCCAGCAGCCAAGATAGCGGGCAGATCTATGGCTACACCTTC.

The CDR3 DNA is TGCGCCAGCAGACCCTTCACCCCTCCAGGGTTGGAGGGTCAGCCCCAGCATTTT. Translating gives CASRPFTPPGLEGQPQHF. The chain is built from TRBV10-1 and TRBJ1-5; TRBD1 is a possible D gene (5 bases). Trimming took 6 bases from V and 6 from J, leaving 27 bases between them. Germline lookup yields CDR1 WNHNN and CDR2 SYGVQD (reference sequence). The CDR3 length is 18 residues.

The CDR3 here is CASSSGTGNEKLFF. The CDR3, as DNA: TGTGCCAGTTCGTCCGGGACAGGGAATGAAAAACTGTTTTTT. The V and J genes are TRBV11-3 and TRBJ1-4, with 9 bases matching TRBD1. The CDR3 length is 14 residues. V shed 9 bases and J 5 bases; nucleotides not matched to a gene: 7. Germline loops: CDR1 SGHNT, CDR2 YENEEA.

CDR3 DNA sequence: TGTGCCAGCAGCCAGAGCAATGAGCAGTTCTTC. It codes for CASSQSNEQFF. This chain connects TRBV14 to TRBJ2-1; D is ambiguous. The V gene's germline CDR1 is SGHDN and CDR2 FVKESK. Trimming cost V 3 bases and J 6 bases, with 3 bases left between them. The CDR3 length is 11 residues.

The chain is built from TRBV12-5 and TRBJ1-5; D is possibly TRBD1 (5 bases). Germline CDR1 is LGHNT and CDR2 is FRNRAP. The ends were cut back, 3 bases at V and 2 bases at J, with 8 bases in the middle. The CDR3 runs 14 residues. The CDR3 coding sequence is TGTGCTAGTGGTTTCGGACAAGGCAATCAGCCCCAGCATTTT. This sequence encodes CASGFGQGNQPQHF.

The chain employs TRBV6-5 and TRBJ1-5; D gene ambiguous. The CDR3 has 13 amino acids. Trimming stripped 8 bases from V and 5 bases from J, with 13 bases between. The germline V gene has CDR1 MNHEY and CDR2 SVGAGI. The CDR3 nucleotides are TGTGCCAGCCGGAAGGGAGCCTATCAGCCCCAGCATTTT. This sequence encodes CASRKGAYQPQHF.

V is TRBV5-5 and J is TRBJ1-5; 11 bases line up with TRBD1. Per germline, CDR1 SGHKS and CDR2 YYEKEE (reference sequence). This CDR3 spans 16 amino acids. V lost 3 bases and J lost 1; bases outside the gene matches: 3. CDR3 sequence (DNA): TGTGCCAGCAGCTCCGGACAGGGGGCAAGCAATCAGCCCCAGCATTTT. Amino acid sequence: CASSSGQGASNQPQHF. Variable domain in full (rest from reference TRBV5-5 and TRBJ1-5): DAGVTQSPTHLIKTRGQQVTLRCSPISGHKSVSWYQQVLGQGPQFIFQYYEKEERGRGNFPDRFSARQFPNYSSELNVNALLLGDSALYLCASSSGQGASNQPQHFGDGTRLSIL.

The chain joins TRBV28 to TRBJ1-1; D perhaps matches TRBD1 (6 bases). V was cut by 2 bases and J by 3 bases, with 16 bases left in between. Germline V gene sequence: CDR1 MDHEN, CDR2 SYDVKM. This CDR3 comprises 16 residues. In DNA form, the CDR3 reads TGTGCCAGCAGTTTAACCCCCGACAGGTTTTACACTGAAGCTTTCTTT. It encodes CASSLTPDRFYTEAFF.

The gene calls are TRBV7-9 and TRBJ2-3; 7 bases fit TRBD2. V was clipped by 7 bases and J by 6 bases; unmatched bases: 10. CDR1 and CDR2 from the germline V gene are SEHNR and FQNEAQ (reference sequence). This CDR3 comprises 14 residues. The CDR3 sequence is CASIGLGEVDTQYF. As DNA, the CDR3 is TGTGCCAGCATCGGACTAGGGGAAGTGGATACGCAGTATTTT.

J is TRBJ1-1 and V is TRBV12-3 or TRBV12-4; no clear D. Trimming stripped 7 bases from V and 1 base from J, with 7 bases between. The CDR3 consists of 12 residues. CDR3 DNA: TGTGCCAGCAACAACCAGAACACTGAAGCTTTCTTT. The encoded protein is CASNNQNTEAFF.

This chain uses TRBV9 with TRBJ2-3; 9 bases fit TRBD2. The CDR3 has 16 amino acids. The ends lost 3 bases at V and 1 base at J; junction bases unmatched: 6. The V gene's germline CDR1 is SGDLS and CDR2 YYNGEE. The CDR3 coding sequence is TGTGCCAGCAGCGCCCCGGGACTAGCCGGCACAGATACGCAGTATTTT. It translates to CASSAPGLAGTDTQYF. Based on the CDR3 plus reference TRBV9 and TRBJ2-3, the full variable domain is DSGVTQTPKHLITATGQRVTLRCSPRSGDLSVYWYQQSLDQGLQFLIQYYNGEERAKGNILERFSAQQFPDLHSELNLSSLELGDSALYFCASSAPGLAGTDTQYFGPGTRLTVL.

The DNA for the CDR3 is TGTGCCAGTAGTTTGGGACAGGGGGCGGTGGAGACCCAGTACTTC. Protein product: CASSLGQGAVETQYF. The chain uses TRBV19 and TRBJ2-5; 12 bases agree with TRBD1. CDR1 is LNHDA and CDR2 is SQIVND in the germline V gene (reference sequence). Trimming at V came to 5 bases and at J to 5 bases, leaving 6 bases not matched to a gene. The CDR3 consists of 15 residues.

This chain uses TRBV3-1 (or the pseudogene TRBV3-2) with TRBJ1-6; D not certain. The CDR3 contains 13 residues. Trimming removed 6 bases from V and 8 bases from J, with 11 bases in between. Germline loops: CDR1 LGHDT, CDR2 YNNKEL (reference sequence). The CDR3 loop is CASSPARDSPLHF. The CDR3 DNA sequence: TGTGCCAGCAGTCCGGCTCGGGATTCACCCCTCCACTTT.

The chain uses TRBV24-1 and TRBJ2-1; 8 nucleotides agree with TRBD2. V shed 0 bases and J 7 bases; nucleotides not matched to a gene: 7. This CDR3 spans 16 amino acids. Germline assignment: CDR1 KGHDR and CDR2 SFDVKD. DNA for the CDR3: TGTGCCACCAGTGATTTGATCAGCGGGAGTATGAATGAGCAGTTCTTC. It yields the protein CATSDLISGSMNEQFF.

This CDR3 is CASSYYGGANEQFF. CDR3 DNA sequence: TGTGCCAGCAGCTATTATGGGGGGGCCAATGAGCAGTTCTTC. The chain combines TRBV11-1 with TRBJ2-1; D is possibly TRBD2 (7 bases). The CDR3 has 14 amino acids. Germline loops: CDR1 SGHAT, CDR2 FQDESV (reference sequence). V was trimmed by 4 bases and J by 6 bases, leaving 13 bases between them.

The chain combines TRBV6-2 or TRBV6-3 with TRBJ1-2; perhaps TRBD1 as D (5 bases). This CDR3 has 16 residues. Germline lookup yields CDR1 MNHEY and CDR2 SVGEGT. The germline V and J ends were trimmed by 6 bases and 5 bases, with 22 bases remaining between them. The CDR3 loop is CASSPLQGQYLYGYTF. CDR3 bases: TGTGCCAGCAGCCCTCTCCAGGGCCAATACTTATATGGCTACACCTTC.

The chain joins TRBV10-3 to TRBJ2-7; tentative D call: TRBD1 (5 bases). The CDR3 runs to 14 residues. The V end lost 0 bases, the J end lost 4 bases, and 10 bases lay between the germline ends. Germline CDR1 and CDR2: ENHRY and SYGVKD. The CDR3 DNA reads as TGTGCCATCAGTGAGTCTACAGGAGATTACGAGCAGTACTTC. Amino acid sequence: CAISESTGDYEQYF.

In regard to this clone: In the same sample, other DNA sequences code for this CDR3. CDR3 bases: TGTGCCAGTAGTACCTCGGGACAGGGGAGTTACGAGCAGTACTTC. Residues: CASSTSGQGSYEQYF. The chain recombines TRBV19 with TRBJ2-7, with TRBD1 identical over 10 bases. CDR3 length: 15 amino acids. Looked up from germline, CDR1 is LNHDA and CDR2 is SQIVND (reference sequence). Trimming took 4 bases from V and 4 from J; bases not matched to a gene: 7.

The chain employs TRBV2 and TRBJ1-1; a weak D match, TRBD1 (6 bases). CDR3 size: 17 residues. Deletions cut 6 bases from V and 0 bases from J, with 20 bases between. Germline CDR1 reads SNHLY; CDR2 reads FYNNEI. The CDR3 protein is CASSLERVRGMNTEAFF. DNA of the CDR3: TGTGCCAGCAGCTTAGAACGGGTCAGGGGCATGAACACTGAAGCTTTCTTT. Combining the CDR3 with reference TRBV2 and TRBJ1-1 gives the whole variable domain EPEVTQTPSHQVTQMGQEVILRCVPISNHLYFYWYRQILGQKVEFLVSFYNNEISEKSEIFDDQFSVERPDGSNFTLKIRSTKLEDSAMYFCASSLERVRGMNTEAFFGQGTRLTVV.

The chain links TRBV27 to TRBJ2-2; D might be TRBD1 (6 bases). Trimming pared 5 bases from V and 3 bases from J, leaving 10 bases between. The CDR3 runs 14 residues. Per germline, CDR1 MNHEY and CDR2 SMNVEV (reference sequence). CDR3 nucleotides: TGTGCCAGCAGTACTTACAGGGACACCGGGGAGCTGTTTTTT. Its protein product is CASSTYRDTGELFF.

This CDR3 reads CASSPGQAWEAQYF. DNA for the CDR3: TGCGCCAGCAGCCCCGGACAGGCCTGGGAGGCCCAGTACTTC. V gene TRBV4-1 combines with J gene TRBJ2-5; D is perhaps TRBD1 (7 bases). The V gene lost 4 bases and the J gene lost 9 bases, with 18 bases spanning the gap. The germline gives CDR1 MGHRA, CDR2 YSYEKL. The CDR3 is 14 amino acids.

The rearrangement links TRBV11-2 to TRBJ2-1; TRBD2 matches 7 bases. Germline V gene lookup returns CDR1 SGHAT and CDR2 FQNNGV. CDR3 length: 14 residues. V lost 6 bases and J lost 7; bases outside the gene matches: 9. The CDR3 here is CASRPIRGGNEQFF. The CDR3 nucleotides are TGTGCCAGCAGACCCATACGGGGAGGGAATGAGCAGTTCTTC.

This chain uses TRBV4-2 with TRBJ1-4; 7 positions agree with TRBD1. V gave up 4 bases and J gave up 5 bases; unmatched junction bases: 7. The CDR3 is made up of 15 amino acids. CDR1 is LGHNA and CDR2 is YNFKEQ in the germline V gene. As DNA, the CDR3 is TGTGCCAGCAGCCTTGGATCACAGGGGAATGAAAAACTGTTTTTT. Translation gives CASSLGSQGNEKLFF.